The clone carrying this T cell receptor beta chain was seen at least ten times. cDNA molecules, individually, were tagged with unique molecular identifiers. Using its own MiXCR run on the 5' RACE reads, TCRdb lists one record per CDR3 protein. The repertoire holds over 55,000 distinct CDR3 sequences, 10% to 15% seen once, with approximately 2.8% in the top ten. This CDR3 is 14 amino acids long. CDR1 DFQATT and CDR2 SNEGSKA come from the germline V gene (reference sequence). J gave up 1 base and V 1 base, and 1 base lay outside the gene matches. The data are from a study of early T cells in non-severe SARS-CoV-2 infection.

V gene TRBV20-1 combines with J gene TRBJ2-5; 9 nucleotides match TRBD2. This receptor was taken from an adult who was a healthcare worker with PCR-confirmed SARS-CoV-2 infection or an uninfected control (not recorded which). Sequencing was done on a sample of whole blood. This CDR3 reads CSARVAGVQETQYF. The CDR3 DNA follows: TGCAGTGCTAGAGTAGCGGGGGTCCAAGAGACCCAGTACTTC.